Shown below are 9 T cell receptor beta chains from a single sample sequenced in a study of technical replicates of blood from a few donors. Sequencing was performed with immunoSEQ multiplex PCR; in TCRdb, only in-frame clones are kept and a portion is missing. The table lists 55,000 to 80,000 clones, 90% to 95% of them singletons. Source material: T cells isolated from PBMCs. The source of these receptors is a human donor in good health.

The rearrangement links TRBV7-8 to TRBJ2-7; 9 bases agree with TRBD1. Per germline, CDR1 SGHVS and CDR2 FQNEAQ. The CDR3 length is 18 residues. Trimming at V came to 1 base and at J to 1 base, leaving 11 bases not matched to a gene. The CDR3 DNA is TGTGCCAGCAGCTTAGTAGGGGACAGGGCTCTATGGTCCTACGAGCAGTACTTC. It is translated as CASSLVGDRALWSYEQYF.

CDR3 protein: CASSMRLAGGPYTQYF. The CDR3, as DNA: TGTGCCAGTAGTATGCGACTAGCGGGGGGGCCTTATACGCAGTATTTT. The gene calls are TRBV19 and TRBJ2-3, with 14 bases aligning to TRBD2. Germline lookup yields CDR1 LNHDA and CDR2 SQIVND (reference sequence). Losses at the gene ends were 3 bases for V and 7 bases for J; bases not matched to a gene: 6. The CDR3 loop spans 16 amino acids.

The chain joins TRBV10-3 to TRBJ2-5; 7 nucleotides match TRBD1. Germline CDR1 and CDR2: ENHRY and SYGVKD. The V and J ends lost 8 bases and 5 bases, in that order; junction bases with no gene match: 5. The CDR3 loop spans 12 amino acids. The CDR3 nucleotides are TGTGCCATCCAGGGGGTAGACGAGACCCAGTACTTC. Its protein is CAIQGVDETQYF.

The V and J genes are TRBV5-1 and TRBJ2-7; D perhaps matches TRBD1 (5 bases). V was pared by 4 bases and J by 0 bases, with 17 bases between. This CDR3 is 16 amino acids long. Germline values: CDR1 SGHRS, CDR2 YFSETQ. In DNA form, the CDR3 reads TGCGCCAGCAGCACCTCAACAGGTCTAATCTCCTACGAGCAGTACTTC. Protein product: CASSTSTGLISYEQYF.

This chain uses TRBV4-1 with TRBJ1-1, with D perhaps matching TRBD1 (5 bases). Looked up from germline, CDR1 is MGHRA and CDR2 is YSYEKL. The CDR3 is made up of 16 amino acids. The ends were cut back, 0 bases at V and 6 bases at J, with 17 bases in the middle. The CDR3, as DNA: TGCGCCAGCAGCCAAGAGGAAGGGGCTAGGATGTCTGAAGCTTTCTTT. Its protein product is CASSQEEGARMSEAFF.

The J gene is TRBJ1-2, the V gene TRBV5-1; D remains unclear. Trimming pared 2 bases from V and 2 bases from J, leaving 7 bases between. Germline CDR1 reads SGHRS; CDR2 reads YFSETQ. The CDR3 runs 13 residues. The CDR3 here is CASSFTDNYGYTF. In DNA, the CDR3 is TGCGCCAGCAGCTTTACAGACAACTATGGCTACACCTTC. The full variable domain, with the rest looked up from reference TRBV5-1 and TRBJ1-2, is KAGVTQTPRYLIKTRGQQVTLSCSPISGHRSVSWYQQTPGQGLQFLFEYFSETQRNKGNFPGRFSGRQFSNSRSEMNVSTLELGDSALYLCASSFTDNYGYTFGSGTRLTVV.

J is TRBJ1-3 and V is TRBV6-6; tentatively, D is TRBD1 (5 bases). Trimming left V 0 bases short and J 0 bases short, with 6 bases between. This CDR3 has 15 residues. CDR1 MNHNY and CDR2 SVGAGI come from the germline V gene (reference sequence). Here the CDR3 reads CASSYSDNSGNTIYF. DNA for the CDR3: TGTGCCAGCAGTTACTCGGACAACTCTGGAAACACCATATATTTT.

The chain links TRBV6-1 to TRBJ2-7; 9 bases are shared with TRBD2. The CDR3 consists of 14 residues. V shed 6 bases, J shed 9 bases, and the junction held 12 bases outside the gene matches. Germline V gene sequence: CDR1 MNHNS, CDR2 SASEGT. CDR3 residues: CASRGLAVSLGQYF. CDR3 nucleotides: TGTGCCAGCAGGGGACTAGCTGTTTCTTTGGGGCAGTACTTC.

The CDR3 DNA reads as TGTGCCAGCAGTTTAGCAAAAGCGGCGGGTTCTGGCTACACCTTC. It specifies CASSLAKAAGSGYTF. The rearrangement uses TRBV27 and TRBJ1-2; D gene uncertain. The germline gives CDR1 MNHEY, CDR2 SMNVEV (reference sequence). The CDR3 consists of 15 residues. V lost 2 bases and J 7 bases, leaving 17 bases between the germline ends.